This T cell receptor beta chain was retrieved from a study of cytomegalovirus exposure and HLA in healthy donors. Study-wide context: Later analysis reported that the approximately 120 validation repertoires shared the platform of the approximately 620 first-cohort repertoires. Study findings and constraints: First-cohort TCR clusters tended to co-occur in the roughly 120 validation repertoires, a later analysis found. Cytomegalovirus-associated TCR beta chains were listed, numbering roughly 150.

In regard to this clone: Its antigen is undetermined.

The donors were in the roughly 130-subject validation cohort, distinct from the 666-subject first cohort. This table comes from immunoSEQ multiplex PCR, and its TCRdb copy is limited to in-frame clones, with some not included. The sample carries around 56,000 clones, around 93% recorded once. Sequences were obtained from PBMCs. The TCR sequence derives from a woman aged 18 to 35 in good health and CMV-seropositive.

DNA for the CDR3: TGTGCCAGTAGTTTGGGACTACTCAATGAGCAGTTCTTC. It yields the protein CASSLGLLNEQFF. The chain employs TRBV19 and TRBJ2-1; 7 bases fit TRBD2. With V trimmed by 5 bases and J by 6 bases, 4 bases remained unmatched. Per germline, CDR1 LNHDA and CDR2 SQIVND (reference sequence). The CDR3 extends over 13 amino acids.